This TCR beta chain was sequenced for a study of T cells after yellow fever vaccination. Study background: Fractions low in cell number were prepared with SMART-Seq v4 Ultra Low Input.

Conversion of TCR transcripts into cDNA relied on 5'RACE template switching, which added a universal primer site and UMIs. MiXCR, applied by TCRdb to the 5' RACE reads, yields one record per CDR3 protein. The sample lists hundreds of thousands of distinct CDR3 sequences, 21% occurring once. CDR3 size: 12 residues. V shed 4 bases and J shed 7 bases, with 9 bases lying between them. Germline V gene sequence: CDR1 SGHRS, CDR2 YFSETQ. This clonotype was sampled from a man between 18 and 29 years old who received the YFV17D yellow fever vaccine. The chain is built from TRBV5-1 and TRBJ2-1; D possibly matches TRBD1 or TRBD2 (5 bases each). The sequencing used PBMCs, collected about 20 days after the first yellow fever vaccination. The CDR3 coding sequence is TGCGCCAGCAGCGGGACCACTAATGAGCAGTTCTTC. Its translation is CASSGTTNEQFF.